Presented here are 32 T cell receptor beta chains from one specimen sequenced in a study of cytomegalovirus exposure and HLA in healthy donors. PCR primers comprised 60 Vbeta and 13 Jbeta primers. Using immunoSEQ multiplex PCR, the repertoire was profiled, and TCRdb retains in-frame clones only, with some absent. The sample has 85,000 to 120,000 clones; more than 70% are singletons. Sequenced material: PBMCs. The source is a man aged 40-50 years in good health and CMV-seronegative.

The CDR3 DNA is TGTGCCAGCAGTGTGGGACAGGGGGCAGGTGGCTACACCTTC. Amino acid sequence: CASSVGQGAGGYTF. This chain connects TRBV2 to TRBJ1-2, with TRBD1 identical over 12 bases. Trimming took 4 bases from V and 7 from J; bases not matched to a gene: 4. Germline CDR1 is SNHLY and CDR2 is FYNNEI. The CDR3 is made up of 14 amino acids.

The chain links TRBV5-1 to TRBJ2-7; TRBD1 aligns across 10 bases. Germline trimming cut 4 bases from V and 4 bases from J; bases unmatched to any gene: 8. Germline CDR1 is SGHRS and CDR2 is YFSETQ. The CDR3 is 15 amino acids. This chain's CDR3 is CASSKTGQGDYEQYF. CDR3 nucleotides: TGCGCCAGCAGCAAAACTGGACAGGGGGATTACGAGCAGTACTTC.

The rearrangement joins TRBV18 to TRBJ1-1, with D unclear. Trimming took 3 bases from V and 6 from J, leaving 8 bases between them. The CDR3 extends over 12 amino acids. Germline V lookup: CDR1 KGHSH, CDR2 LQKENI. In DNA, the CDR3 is TGTGCCAGCTCACCTAGTCCATCTGAAGCTTTCTTT. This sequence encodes CASSPSPSEAFF.

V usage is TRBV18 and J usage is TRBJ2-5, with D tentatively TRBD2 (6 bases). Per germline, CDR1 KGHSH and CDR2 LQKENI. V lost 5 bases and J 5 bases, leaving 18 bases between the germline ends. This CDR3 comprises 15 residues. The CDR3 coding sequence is TGTGCCAGCTCATCCCTAGCGACCTCACAGGAGACCCAGTACTTC. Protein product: CASSSLATSQETQYF.

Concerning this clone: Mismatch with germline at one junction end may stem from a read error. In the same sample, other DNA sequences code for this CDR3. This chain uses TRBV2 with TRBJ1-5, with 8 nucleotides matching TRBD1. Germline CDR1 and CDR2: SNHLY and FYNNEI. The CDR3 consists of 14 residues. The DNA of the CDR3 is TGCGCCAGCAGCGCGACAGGGGGCAATCAGCCCCAGCATTTT. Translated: CASSATGGNQPQHF.

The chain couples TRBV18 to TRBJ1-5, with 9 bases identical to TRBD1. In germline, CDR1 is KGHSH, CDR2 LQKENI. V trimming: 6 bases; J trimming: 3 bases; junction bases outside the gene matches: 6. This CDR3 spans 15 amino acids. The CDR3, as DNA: TGTGCCAGCTCCATGGACAGGGGACACAATCAGCCCCAGCATTTT. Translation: CASSMDRGHNQPQHF.

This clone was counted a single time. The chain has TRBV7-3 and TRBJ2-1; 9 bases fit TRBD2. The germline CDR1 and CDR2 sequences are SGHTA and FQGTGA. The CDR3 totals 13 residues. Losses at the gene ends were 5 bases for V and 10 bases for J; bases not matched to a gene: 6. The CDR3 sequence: CASSILSGGEQFF. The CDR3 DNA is TGTGCCAGCAGCATCCTTAGCGGGGGCGAGCAGTTCTTC. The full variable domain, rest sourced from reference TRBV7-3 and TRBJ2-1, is GAGVSQTPSNKVTEKGKYVELRCDPISGHTALYWYRQSLGQGPEFLIYFQGTGAADDSGLPNDRFFAVRPEGSVSTLKIQRTERGDSAVYLCASSILSGGEQFFGPGTRLTVL.

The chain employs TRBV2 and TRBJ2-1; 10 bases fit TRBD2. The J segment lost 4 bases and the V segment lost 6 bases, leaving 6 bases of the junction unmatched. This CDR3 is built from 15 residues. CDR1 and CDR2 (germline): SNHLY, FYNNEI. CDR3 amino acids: CASRGERGGYNEQFF. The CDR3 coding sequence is TGTGCCAGCAGGGGGGAGCGGGGGGGATACAATGAGCAGTTCTTC.

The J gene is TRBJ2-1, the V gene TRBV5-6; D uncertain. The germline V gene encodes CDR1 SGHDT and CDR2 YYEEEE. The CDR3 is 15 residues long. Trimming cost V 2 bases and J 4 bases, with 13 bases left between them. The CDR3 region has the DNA TGTGCCAGCAGCTTTGGGCAAGGTGGGTACAATGAGCAGTTCTTC. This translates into CASSFGQGGYNEQFF.

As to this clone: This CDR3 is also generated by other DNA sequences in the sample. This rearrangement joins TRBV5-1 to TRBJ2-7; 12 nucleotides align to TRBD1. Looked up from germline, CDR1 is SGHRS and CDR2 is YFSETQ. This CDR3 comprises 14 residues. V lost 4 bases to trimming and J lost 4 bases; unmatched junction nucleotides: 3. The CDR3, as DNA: TGCGCCAGCAGCCCGGGACAGGGGGCATACGAGCAGTACTTC. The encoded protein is CASSPGQGAYEQYF.

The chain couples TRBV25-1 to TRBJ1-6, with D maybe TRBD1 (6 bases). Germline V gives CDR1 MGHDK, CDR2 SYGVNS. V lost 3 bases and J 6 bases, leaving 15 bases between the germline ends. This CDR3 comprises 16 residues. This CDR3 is CASSETGPLGNSPLHF. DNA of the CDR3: TGTGCCAGCAGTGAGACAGGCCCGCTGGGTAATTCACCCCTCCACTTT.

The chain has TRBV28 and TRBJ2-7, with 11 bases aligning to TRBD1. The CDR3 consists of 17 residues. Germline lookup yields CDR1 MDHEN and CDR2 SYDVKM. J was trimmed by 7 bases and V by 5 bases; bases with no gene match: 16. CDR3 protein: CASSPSGTGGLSGEQYF. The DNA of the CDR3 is TGTGCCAGCAGTCCCTCCGGGACAGGGGGGCTTTCGGGAGAGCAGTACTTC.

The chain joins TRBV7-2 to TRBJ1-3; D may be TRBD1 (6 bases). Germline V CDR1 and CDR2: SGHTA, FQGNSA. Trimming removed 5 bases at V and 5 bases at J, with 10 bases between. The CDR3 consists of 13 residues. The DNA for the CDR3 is TGTGCCAGCAGCCAGGGACACCGAAACACCATATATTTT. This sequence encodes CASSQGHRNTIYF.

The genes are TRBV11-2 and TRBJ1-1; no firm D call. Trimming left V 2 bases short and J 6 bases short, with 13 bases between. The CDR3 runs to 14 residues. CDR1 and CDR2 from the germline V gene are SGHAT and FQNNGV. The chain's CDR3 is CASSLRGGRSEAFF. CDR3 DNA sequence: TGTGCCAGCAGCTTACGGGGTGGTAGGTCTGAAGCTTTCTTT.

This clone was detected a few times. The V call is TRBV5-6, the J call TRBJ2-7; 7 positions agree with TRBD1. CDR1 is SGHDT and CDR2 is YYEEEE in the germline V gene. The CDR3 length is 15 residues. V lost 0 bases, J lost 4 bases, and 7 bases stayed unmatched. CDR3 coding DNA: TGTGCCAGCAGCTTGGTCGGGCAGGGGGTGTACGAGCAGTACTTC. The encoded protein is CASSLVGQGVYEQYF.

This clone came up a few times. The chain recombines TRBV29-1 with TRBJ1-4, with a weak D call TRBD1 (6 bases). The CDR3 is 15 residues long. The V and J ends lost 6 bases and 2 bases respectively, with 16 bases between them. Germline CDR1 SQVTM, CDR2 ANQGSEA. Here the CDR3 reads CSVRGGQVTNEKLFF. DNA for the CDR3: TGCAGCGTCCGGGGGGGCCAAGTGACTAATGAAAAACTGTTTTTT.

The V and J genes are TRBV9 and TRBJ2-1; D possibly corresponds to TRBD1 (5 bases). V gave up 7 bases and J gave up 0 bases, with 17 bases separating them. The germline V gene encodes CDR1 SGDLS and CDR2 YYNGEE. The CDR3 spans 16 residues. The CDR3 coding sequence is TGTGCCAGCGGAACCAAAGGGGATCACTCCTACAATGAGCAGTTCTTC. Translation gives CASGTKGDHSYNEQFF.

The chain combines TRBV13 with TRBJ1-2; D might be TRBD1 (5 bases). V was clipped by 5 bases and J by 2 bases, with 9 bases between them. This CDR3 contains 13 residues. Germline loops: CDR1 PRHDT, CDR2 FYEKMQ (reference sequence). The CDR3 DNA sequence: TGTGCCAGCAGCCTCAACAGGAACTATGGCTACACCTTC. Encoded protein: CASSLNRNYGYTF.

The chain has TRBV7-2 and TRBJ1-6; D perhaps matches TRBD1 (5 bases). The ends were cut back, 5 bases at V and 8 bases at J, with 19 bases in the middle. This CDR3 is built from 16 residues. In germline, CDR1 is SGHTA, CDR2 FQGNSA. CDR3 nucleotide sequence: TGTGCCAGCAGCCCCCCGCCCGCAGGGATTCATTCACCCCTCCACTTT. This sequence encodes CASSPPPAGIHSPLHF.

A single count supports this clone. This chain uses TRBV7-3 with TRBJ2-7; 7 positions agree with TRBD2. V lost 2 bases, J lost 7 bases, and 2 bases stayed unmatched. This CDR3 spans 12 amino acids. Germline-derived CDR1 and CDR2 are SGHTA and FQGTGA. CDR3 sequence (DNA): TGTGCCAGCAGCTTATGGGGGGGAGAGCAGTACTTC. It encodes CASSLWGGEQYF. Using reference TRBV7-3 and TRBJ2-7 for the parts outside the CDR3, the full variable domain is GAGVSQTPSNKVTEKGKYVELRCDPISGHTALYWYRQSLGQGPEFLIYFQGTGAADDSGLPNDRFFAVRPEGSVSTLKIQRTERGDSAVYLCASSLWGGEQYFGPGTRLTVT.

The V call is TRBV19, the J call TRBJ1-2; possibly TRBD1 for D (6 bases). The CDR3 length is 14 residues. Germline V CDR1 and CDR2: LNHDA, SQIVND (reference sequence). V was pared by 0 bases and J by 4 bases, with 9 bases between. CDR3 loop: CASSIDTGTYGYTF. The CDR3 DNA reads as TGTGCCAGTAGTATAGATACAGGGACCTATGGCTACACCTTC.

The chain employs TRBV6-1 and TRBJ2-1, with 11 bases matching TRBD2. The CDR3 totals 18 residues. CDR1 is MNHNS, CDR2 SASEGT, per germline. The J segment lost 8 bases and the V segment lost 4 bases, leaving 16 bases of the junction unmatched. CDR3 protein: CASSALAGAPQTKDEQFF. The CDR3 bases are TGTGCCAGCAGTGCACTAGCGGGGGCCCCTCAAACTAAAGATGAGCAGTTCTTC.

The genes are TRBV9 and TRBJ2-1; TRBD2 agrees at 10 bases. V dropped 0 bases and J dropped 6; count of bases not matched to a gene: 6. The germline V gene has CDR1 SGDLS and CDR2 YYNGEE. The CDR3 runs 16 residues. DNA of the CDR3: TGTGCCAGCAGCGTAGCAAGCGGGGGGGTATCCAATGAGCAGTTCTTC. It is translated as CASSVASGGVSNEQFF.

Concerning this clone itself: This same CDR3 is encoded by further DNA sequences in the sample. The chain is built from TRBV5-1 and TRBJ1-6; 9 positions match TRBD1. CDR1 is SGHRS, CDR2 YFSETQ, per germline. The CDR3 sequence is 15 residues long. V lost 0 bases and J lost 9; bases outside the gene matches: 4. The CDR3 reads CASSLAGTGSSPLHF. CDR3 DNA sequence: TGCGCCAGCAGCTTGGCCGGGACAGGGAGTTCACCCCTCCACTTT. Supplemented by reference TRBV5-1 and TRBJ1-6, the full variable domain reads KAGVTQTPRYLIKTRGQQVTLSCSPISGHRSVSWYQQTPGQGLQFLFEYFSETQRNKGNFPGRFSGRQFSNSRSEMNVSTLELGDSALYLCASSLAGTGSSPLHFGNGTRLTVT.

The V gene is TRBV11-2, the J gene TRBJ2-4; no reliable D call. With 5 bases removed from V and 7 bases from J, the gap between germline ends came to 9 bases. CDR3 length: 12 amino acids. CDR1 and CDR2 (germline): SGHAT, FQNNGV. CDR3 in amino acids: CASSHSRNIQYF. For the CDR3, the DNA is TGTGCCAGCAGCCATTCCCGGAACATTCAGTACTTC.

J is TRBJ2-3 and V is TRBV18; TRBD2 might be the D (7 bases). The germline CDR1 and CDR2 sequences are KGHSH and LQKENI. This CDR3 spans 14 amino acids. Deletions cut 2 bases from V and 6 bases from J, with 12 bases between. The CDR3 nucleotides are TGTGCCAGCTCACCAACGGCGGGGGCGGATACGCAGTATTTT. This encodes CASSPTAGADTQYF. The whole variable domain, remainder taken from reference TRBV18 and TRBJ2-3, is NAGVMQNPRHLVRRRGQEARLRCSPMKGHSHVYWYRQLPEEGLKFMVYLQKENIIDESGMPKERFSAEFPKEGPSILRIQQVVRGDSAAYFCASSPTAGADTQYFGPGTRLTVL.

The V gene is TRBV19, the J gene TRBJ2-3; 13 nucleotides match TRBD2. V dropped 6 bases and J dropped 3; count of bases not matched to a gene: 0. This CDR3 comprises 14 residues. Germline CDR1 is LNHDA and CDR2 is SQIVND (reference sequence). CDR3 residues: CASRTSGGTDTQYF. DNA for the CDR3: TGTGCCAGTAGGACTAGCGGGGGGACAGATACGCAGTATTTT.

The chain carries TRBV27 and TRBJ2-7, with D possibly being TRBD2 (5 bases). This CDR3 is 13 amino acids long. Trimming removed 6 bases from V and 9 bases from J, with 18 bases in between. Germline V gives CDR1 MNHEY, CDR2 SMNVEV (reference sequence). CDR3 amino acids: CASRPTAEVRQYF. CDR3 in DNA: TGTGCCAGCAGACCGACTGCGGAGGTGAGGCAGTACTTC.

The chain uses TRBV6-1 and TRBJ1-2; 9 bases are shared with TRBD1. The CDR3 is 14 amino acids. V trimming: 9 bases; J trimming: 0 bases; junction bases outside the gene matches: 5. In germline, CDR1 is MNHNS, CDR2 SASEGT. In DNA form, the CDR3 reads TGTGCCAGTGCCGGGACAGGGTCTAACTATGGCTACACCTTC. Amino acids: CASAGTGSNYGYTF.

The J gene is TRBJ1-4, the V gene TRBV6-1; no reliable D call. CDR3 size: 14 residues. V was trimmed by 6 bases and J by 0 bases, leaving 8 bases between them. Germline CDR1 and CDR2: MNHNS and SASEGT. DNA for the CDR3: TGTGCCAGCAGGTTTGGAGCAACTAATGAAAAACTGTTTTTT. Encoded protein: CASRFGATNEKLFF.

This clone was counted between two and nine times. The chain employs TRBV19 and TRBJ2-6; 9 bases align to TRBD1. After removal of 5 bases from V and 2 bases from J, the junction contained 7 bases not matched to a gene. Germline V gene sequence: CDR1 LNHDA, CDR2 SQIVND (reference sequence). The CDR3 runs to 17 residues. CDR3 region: CASSPKTGGTGANVLTF. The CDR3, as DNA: TGTGCCAGTAGTCCGAAGACAGGGGGTACTGGGGCCAACGTCCTGACTTTC.

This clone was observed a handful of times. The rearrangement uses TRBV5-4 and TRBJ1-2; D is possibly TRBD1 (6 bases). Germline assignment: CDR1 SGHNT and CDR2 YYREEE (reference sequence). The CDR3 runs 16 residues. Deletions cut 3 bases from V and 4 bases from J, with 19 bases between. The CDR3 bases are TGTGCCAGCAGCTCCCCCGGACAGCCTACCCCCTATGGCTACACCTTC. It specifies CASSSPGQPTPYGYTF.